The entry below gives a single TCR beta chain sequence along with its context. This record comes from a study of blood T cell repertoires in COVID-19. Study-wide background: Sources were T cells, B-cell-depleted T cells, or PBMCs; the material itself was cDNA or gDNA.

Assay used: immunoSEQ multiplex PCR; TCRdb lists only in-frame clones, some missing. In the table there are approximately 330,000 clones, roughly 90% of which are singletons. Seattle enrolled patients during active infection and tracked them longitudinally. In germline, CDR1 is MDHEN, CDR2 SYDVKM. The ends lost 5 bases at V and 8 bases at J; junction bases unmatched: 10. This CDR3 spans 14 amino acids. The source of this sequence is a man younger than 40 with COVID-19, enrolled during active disease. This rearrangement joins TRBV28 to TRBJ1-2, with 8 bases aligning to TRBD1. Sequencing was done on a sample of peripheral blood. The CDR3 is CASSQGGDRGGYTF. Written as DNA, the CDR3 is TGTGCCAGCAGTCAAGGGGGTGACAGGGGCGGCTACACCTTC.